The rows below give T cell receptor beta chains drawn from one sample of a study of T-cell memory formation after mild COVID-19. MiXCR, applied by TCRdb to the 5' RACE reads, yields one record per CDR3 protein. Of about 150,000 distinct CDR3 sequences in the sample, around 15% were seen once. Sequencing used PBMCs or a T cell subset sorted from them (not recorded which). The receptor set was obtained from an adult woman who had mild COVID-19 (a few samples of this study predate the infection). Cell type and time point are not known. CDR3s include the opening cysteine and the closing phenylalanine or tryptophan.

TRBJ2-6 | TRBV12-3/TRBV12-4 | 13 | CASSLDGANVLTF
TRBJ1-1 | TRBV10-3 | 13 | CAISETGGTEAFF
TRBJ2-2 | TRBV11-2 | 14 | CASGARGLIGELFF
TRBJ2-1 | TRBV28 | 16 | CASSRREGLVDNEQFF
TRBJ2-3 | TRBV12-3/TRBV12-4 | 12 | CASTPWRDTQYF
TRBJ2-1 | TRBV7-9 | 14 | CASSTRRSGEEHFF
TRBJ2-3 | TRBV3-1 | 14 | CASSLGAGTDTQYF
TRBJ1-2 | TRBV4-1 | 13 | CASSPPGEYGYTF
TRBJ1-4 | TRBV29-1 | 13 | CSVEGTIGEKLFF
TRBJ1-2 | TRBV5-5 | 15 | CASSFGAGVNYGYTF
TRBJ2-5 | TRBV10-3 | 17 | CAISRLAGDLSQETQYF
TRBJ2-7 | TRBV9 | 13 | CASSVAGAGEQYF
TRBJ2-1 | TRBV12-3/TRBV12-4 | 14 | CASSLKSYYNEQFF
TRBJ1-6 | TRBV14 | 16 | CASSQGLDRGNSPLHF
TRBJ2-7 | TRBV5-1 | 15 | CASSLVGGAVEEQYF
TRBJ2-1 | TRBV12-3/TRBV12-4 | 16 | CASRPIAGGPNNEQFF
TRBJ2-5 | TRBV7-2 | 14 | CASSLDPAVGTQYF
TRBJ2-7 | TRBV13 | 14 | CASSDRTGGYEQYF
TRBJ2-1 | TRBV29-1 | 14 | CSVVGQGYYNEQFF
TRBJ2-1 | TRBV19 | 15 | CASTLSGSGHNEQFF
TRBJ2-3 | TRBV12-3/TRBV12-4 | 14 | CASSFLGGTDTQYF
TRBJ2-5 | TRBV7-9 | 14 | CASSKRALRETQYF
TRBJ2-7 | TRBV6-6 | 15 | CASSPPDTMTYEQYF
TRBJ1-6 | TRBV3-1 | 13 | CASSQRSNSPLHF
TRBJ1-3 | TRBV15 | 16 | CATSRVASGVGNTIYF
TRBJ2-3 | TRBV5-1 | 17 | CASSMVTSGGNGDTQYF
TRBJ1-1 | TRBV7-9 | 14 | CASSLSSVDTEAFF
TRBJ2-1 | TRBV4-1 | 16 | CASSPRGLAPGGEQFF
TRBJ2-1 | TRBV11-3 | 15 | CASSSIPSGGPEQFF
TRBJ1-2 | TRBV12-3/TRBV12-4 | 13 | CASSPRTGVGYTF
TRBJ2-1 | TRBV4-3 | 17 | CASSLGTSGSGSDEQFF
TRBJ2-2 | TRBV12-3/TRBV12-4 | 14 | CASRKLASTGELFF
TRBJ1-2 | TRBV7-2 | 16 | CASAWTGSEINYGYTF
TRBJ2-1 | TRBV12-3/TRBV12-4 | 11 | CASRYYDEQFF
TRBJ1-1 | TRBV12-3/TRBV12-4 | 11 | CASSFDTEAFF
TRBJ2-3 | TRBV27 | 16 | CASSLLRGGRTDTQYF
TRBJ2-6 | TRBV5-1 | 21 | CASSSPPWPGQGFAGANVLTF
TRBJ2-1 | TRBV7-6 | 19 | CASSLAGTGETNSYNEQFF
TRBJ2-2 | TRBV2 | 17 | CASSGLSSTGGLGELFF
TRBJ1-1 | TRBV19 | 13 | CATRTVMNTEAFF
TRBJ2-1 | TRBV12-3/TRBV12-4 | 13 | CASSLALGSEQFF
TRBJ2-1 | TRBV7-3 | 13 | CASSPPDLTEQFF
TRBJ2-7 | TRBV27 | 13 | CASSLRGSNEQYF
TRBJ2-3 | TRBV18 | 15 | CASSATSGETDTQYF
TRBJ1-4 | TRBV24-1 | 15 | CATSDPSDINEKLFF
TRBJ2-6 | TRBV6-2/TRBV6-3 | 17 | CASSLRQGAPGANVLTF
TRBJ2-1 | TRBV7-9 | 16 | CASSLGASGSRNEQFF
TRBJ2-7 | TRBV18 | 16 | CASSPGGTGGVHEQYF
TRBJ2-5 | TRBV7-9 | 13 | CASSSFLRETQYF
TRBJ2-1 | TRBV4-2 | 17 | CASSQEGVGSRWNEQFF
TRBJ1-2 | TRBV20-1 | 16 | CSARDGGQILNYGYTF
TRBJ1-4 | TRBV18 | 13 | CASSDRTPEKLFF
TRBJ2-3 | TRBV7-2 | 16 | CASSLERRVGGHTQYF
TRBJ1-2 | TRBV7-3 | 18 | CASSLTTGKETYNYGYTF
TRBJ1-1 | TRBV12-3/TRBV12-4 | 11 | CASSNEFGAFF